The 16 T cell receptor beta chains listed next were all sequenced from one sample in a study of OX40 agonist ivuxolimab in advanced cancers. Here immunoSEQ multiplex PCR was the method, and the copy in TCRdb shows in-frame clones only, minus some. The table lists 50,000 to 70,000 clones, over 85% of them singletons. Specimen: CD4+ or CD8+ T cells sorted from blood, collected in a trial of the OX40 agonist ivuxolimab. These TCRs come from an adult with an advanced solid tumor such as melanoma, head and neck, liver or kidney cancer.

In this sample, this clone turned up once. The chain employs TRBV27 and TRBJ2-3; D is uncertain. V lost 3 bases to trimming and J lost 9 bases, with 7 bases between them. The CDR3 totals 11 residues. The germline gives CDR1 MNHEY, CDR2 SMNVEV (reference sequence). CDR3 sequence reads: CASSFYGTQYF. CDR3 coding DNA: TGTGCCAGCAGTTTCTACGGGACGCAGTATTTT.

The CDR3 DNA follows: TGTGCCAGCAGCCTTCGCTTAGCGCCCGGGGAGCTGTTTTTT. It encodes CASSLRLAPGELFF. The rearrangement uses TRBV11-3 and TRBJ2-2, with D perhaps matching TRBD2 (5 bases). V gave up 5 bases and J gave up 6 bases, with 13 bases separating them. The CDR3 sequence is 14 residues long. Germline CDR1 is SGHNT and CDR2 is YENEEA.

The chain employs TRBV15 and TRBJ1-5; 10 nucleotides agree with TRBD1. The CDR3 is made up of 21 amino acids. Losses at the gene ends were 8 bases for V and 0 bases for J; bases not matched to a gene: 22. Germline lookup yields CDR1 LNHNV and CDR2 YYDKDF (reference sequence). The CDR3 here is CATREGFSRDRGSYSNQPQHF. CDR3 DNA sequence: TGTGCCACCCGAGAAGGATTTAGCCGGGACAGGGGCTCCTATAGCAATCAGCCCCAGCATTTT.

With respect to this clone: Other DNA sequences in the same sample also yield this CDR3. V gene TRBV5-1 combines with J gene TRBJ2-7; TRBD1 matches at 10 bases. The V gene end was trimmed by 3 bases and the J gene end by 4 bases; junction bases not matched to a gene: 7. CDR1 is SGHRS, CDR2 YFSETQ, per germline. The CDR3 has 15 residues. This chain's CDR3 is CASSSRTGGGYEQYF. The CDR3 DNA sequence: TGCGCCAGCAGCTCAAGGACAGGGGGTGGGTACGAGCAGTACTTC.

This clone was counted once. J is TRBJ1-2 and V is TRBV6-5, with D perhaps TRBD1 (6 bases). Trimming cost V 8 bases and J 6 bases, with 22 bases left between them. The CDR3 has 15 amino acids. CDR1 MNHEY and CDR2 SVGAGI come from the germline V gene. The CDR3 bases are TGTGCCAGCTACCCCCTCGGGCCTGGGGGCGATGGCTACACCTTC. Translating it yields CASYPLGPGGDGYTF.

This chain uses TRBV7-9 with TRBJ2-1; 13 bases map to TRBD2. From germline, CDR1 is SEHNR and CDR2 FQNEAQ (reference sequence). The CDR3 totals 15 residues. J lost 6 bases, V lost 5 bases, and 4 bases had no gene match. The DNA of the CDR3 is TGTGCCAGCAGCCCGCGACTAGCGGGAGGCAATGAGCAGTTCTTC. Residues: CASSPRLAGGNEQFF.

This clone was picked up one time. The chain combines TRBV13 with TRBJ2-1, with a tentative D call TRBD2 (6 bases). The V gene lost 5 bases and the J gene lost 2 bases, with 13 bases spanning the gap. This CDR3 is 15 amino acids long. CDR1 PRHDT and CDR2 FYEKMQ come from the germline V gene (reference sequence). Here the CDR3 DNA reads TGTGCCAGCAGCCATAGCGGAACAGCCTACAATGAGCAGTTCTTC. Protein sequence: CASSHSGTAYNEQFF.

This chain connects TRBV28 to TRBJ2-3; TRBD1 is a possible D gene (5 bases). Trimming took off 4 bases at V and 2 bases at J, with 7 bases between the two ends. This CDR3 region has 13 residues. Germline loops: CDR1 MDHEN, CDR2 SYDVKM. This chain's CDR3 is CASSYRYTDTQYF. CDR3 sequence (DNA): TGTGCCAGCAGTTACAGGTACACAGATACGCAGTATTTT.

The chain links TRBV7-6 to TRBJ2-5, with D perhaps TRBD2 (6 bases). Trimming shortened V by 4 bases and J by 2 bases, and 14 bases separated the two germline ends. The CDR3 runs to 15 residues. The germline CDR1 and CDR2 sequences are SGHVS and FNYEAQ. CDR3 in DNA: TGTGCCAGCAGCTCTACTAGCAGATTACAAGAGACCCAGTACTTC. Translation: CASSSTSRLQETQYF.

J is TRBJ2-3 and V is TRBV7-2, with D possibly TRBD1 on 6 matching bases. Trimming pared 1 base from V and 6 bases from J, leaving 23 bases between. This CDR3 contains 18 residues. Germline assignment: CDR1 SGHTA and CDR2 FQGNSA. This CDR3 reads CASSLVGQGLRPEDTQYF. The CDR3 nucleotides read TGTGCCAGCAGCTTAGTAGGTCAGGGGTTGAGGCCCGAGGATACGCAGTATTTT.

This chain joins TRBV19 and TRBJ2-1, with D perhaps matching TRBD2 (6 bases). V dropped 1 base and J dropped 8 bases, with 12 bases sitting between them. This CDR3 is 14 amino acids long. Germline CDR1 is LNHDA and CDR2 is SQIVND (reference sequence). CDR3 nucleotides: TGTGCCAGTAGTATAGGTGGAGGGACGGATGAGCAGTTCTTC. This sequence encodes CASSIGGGTDEQFF.

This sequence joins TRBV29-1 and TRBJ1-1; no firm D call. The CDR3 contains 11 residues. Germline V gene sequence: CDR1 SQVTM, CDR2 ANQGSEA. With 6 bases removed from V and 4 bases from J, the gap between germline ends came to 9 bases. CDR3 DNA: TGCAGCGTCTGGGAAGGCACTGAAGCTTTCTTT. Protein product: CSVWEGTEAFF.

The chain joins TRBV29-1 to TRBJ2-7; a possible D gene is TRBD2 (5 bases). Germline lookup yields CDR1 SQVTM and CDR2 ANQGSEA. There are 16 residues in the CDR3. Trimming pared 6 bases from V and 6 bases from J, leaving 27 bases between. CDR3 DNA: TGCAGCGTGATGGGGATGCCCGGGGTGAGTGAGGCCGAGCAGTACTTC. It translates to CSVMGMPGVSEAEQYF.

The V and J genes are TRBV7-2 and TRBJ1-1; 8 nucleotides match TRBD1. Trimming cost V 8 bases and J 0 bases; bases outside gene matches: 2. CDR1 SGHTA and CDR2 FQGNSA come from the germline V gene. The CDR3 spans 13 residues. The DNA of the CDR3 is TGTGCCAGCGGGACAGGTTTGAACACTGAAGCTTTCTTT. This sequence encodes CASGTGLNTEAFF. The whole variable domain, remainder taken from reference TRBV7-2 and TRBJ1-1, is GAGVSQSPSNKVTEKGKDVELRCDPISGHTALYWYRQSLGQGLEFLIYFQGNSAPDKSGLPSDRFSAERTGGSVSTLTIQRTQQEDSAVYLCASGTGLNTEAFFGQGTRLTVV.

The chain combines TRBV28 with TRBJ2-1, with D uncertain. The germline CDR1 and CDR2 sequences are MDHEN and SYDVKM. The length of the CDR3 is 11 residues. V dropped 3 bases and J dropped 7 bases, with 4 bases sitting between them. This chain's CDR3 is CASSFVNEQFF. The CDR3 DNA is TGTGCCAGCAGTTTCGTTAATGAGCAGTTCTTC.

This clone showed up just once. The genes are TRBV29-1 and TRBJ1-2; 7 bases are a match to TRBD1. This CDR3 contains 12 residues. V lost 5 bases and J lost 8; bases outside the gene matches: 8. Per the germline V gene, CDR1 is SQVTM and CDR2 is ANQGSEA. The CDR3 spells CSVSRTGYGYTF. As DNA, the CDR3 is TGCAGCGTTTCCCGGACAGGATACGGCTACACCTTC. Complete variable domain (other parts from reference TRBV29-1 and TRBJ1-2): SAVISQKPSRDICQRGTSLTIQCQVDSQVTMMFWYRQQPGQSLTLIATANQGSEATYESGFVIDKFPISRPNLTFSTLTVSNMSPEDSSIYLCSVSRTGYGYTFGSGTRLTVV.